These T cell receptor beta chains were read from a single sample in a study of blood T cell repertoires in COVID-19. Clones were sequenced by immunoSEQ multiplex PCR, and TCRdb holds only the in-frame ones, with some missing. Of 75,000 to 100,000 clones in the sample, about 81% were seen once. Sequencing used peripheral blood. The receptors originated from a man in his 70s with acute or convalescent COVID-19. The CDR3 runs from the conserved cysteine through the conserved F or W. A D gene is named only where the DNA matches it firmly. Where a row states a size, it is once, few, many or the class of an expanded clone; other rows omit it.

D: NA
J: TRBJ2-3
size: NA
V: TRBV27
DNA: TGTGCCAGCAGTTTTGAAACAGGGCGCACAGATACGCAGTATTTT
CDR3: CASSFETGRTDTQYF

D: TRBD1
J: TRBJ2-7
size: NA
V: TRBV9
DNA: TGTGCCAGCAGCGCGGGGACAGGGGTGCACGAGCAGTACTTC
CDR3: CASSAGTGVHEQYF

D: NA
J: TRBJ2-6
size: NA
V: TRBV6-4
DNA: TGTGCCAGCAGTCGGACCGGGGATTACACTGGGGCCAACGTCCTGACTTTC
CDR3: CASSRTGDYTGANVLTF

D: TRBD1
J: TRBJ1-1
size: NA
V: TRBV6-2/TRBV6-3
DNA: TGTGCCAGCAGTTGGCCCGGACAGGGTATCACTGAAGCTTTCTTT
CDR3: CASSWPGQGITEAFF

D: NA
J: TRBJ1-5
size: few
V: TRBV30
DNA: TGTGCCTGGGAGACAGGTAGAAATCAGCCCCAGCATTTT
CDR3: CAWETGRNQPQHF

D: NA
J: TRBJ2-5
size: NA
V: TRBV18
DNA: TGTGCCAGCCAATTAATGGCGACTCAGACCCAGTACTTC
CDR3: CASQLMATQTQYF

D: TRBD1
J: TRBJ2-7
size: once
V: TRBV28
DNA: TGTGCCAGCAGGGCCGGGACAGGGCTCTACGAGCAGTACTTC
CDR3: CASRAGTGLYEQYF

D: TRBD2
J: TRBJ2-7
size: NA
V: TRBV7-2
DNA: TGTGCCAGCAGCTTAGCACTAGCGAGCTCCTACGAGCAGTACTTC
CDR3: CASSLALASSYEQYF

D: NA
J: TRBJ1-3
size: once
V: TRBV27
DNA: TGTGCCAGCAGTTTGGAGGGCTACTCTGGAAACACCATATATTTT
CDR3: CASSLEGYSGNTIYF

D: TRBD1
J: TRBJ1-2
size: NA
V: TRBV19
DNA: TGTGCCAGTAGCCCGGGACAGGGGGCCCACTATGGCTACACCTTC
CDR3: CASSPGQGAHYGYTF

D: NA
J: TRBJ1-5
size: few
V: TRBV19
DNA: TGTGCCAGTAGTATCAGGGTTGGCAATCAGCCCCAGCATTTT
CDR3: CASSIRVGNQPQHF

D: TRBD1
J: TRBJ1-6
size: NA
V: TRBV5-1
DNA: TGCGCCAGCGCAGGGGGATTTAATTCACCCCTCCACTTT
CDR3: CASAGGFNSPLHF

D: NA
J: TRBJ2-1
size: NA
V: TRBV27
DNA: TGTGCCAGCAGTTTATGGAGCGGGGAGCAGTTCTTC
CDR3: CASSLWSGEQFF

D: NA
J: TRBJ1-5
size: NA
V: TRBV3-1/TRBV3-2
DNA: TGTGCCAGCAGCCAAGACGGGGGAGGTCAGCCCCAGCATTTT
CDR3: CASSQDGGGQPQHF

D: NA
J: TRBJ1-1
size: NA
V: TRBV13
DNA: TGTGCCAGCAGCTTAACCGGGGACACTGAAGCTTTCTTT
CDR3: CASSLTGDTEAFF

D: TRBD2
J: TRBJ2-1
size: NA
V: TRBV10-3
DNA: TGTGCCATCAGTGAGCCGAATAGCGGGACCTTGGAGCAGTTCTTC
CDR3: CAISEPNSGTLEQFF

D: NA
J: TRBJ2-3
size: NA
V: TRBV6-5
DNA: TGTGCCAGCAGTTACTCGATCGGGACAGATACGCAGTATTTT
CDR3: CASSYSIGTDTQYF

D: TRBD1
J: TRBJ2-2
size: NA
V: TRBV7-8
DNA: TGTGCCAGCAGGAGGGGACAGGGGAGTAACACCGGGGAGCTGTTTTTT
CDR3: CASRRGQGSNTGELFF

D: NA
J: TRBJ2-3
size: once
V: TRBV30
DNA: TGTGCCTGGAGTGTGAGGCGGGCCGATACGCAGTATTTT
CDR3: CAWSVRRADTQYF

D: TRBD2
J: TRBJ2-7
size: NA
V: TRBV7-2
DNA: TGTGCCAGCAGCCGCCACTTTAGCGGGAACGAGCAGTACTTC
CDR3: CASSRHFSGNEQYF

D: TRBD1
J: TRBJ1-2
size: NA
V: TRBV16
DNA: TGTGCCAGCAGCCAATGGGACAGGGGGCGCGGCTATGGCTACACCTTC
CDR3: CASSQWDRGRGYGYTF

D: NA
J: TRBJ1-5
size: NA
V: TRBV7-2
DNA: TGTGCCAGCAGCTTACCCGGGGATCAGCCCCAGCATTTT
CDR3: CASSLPGDQPQHF

D: TRBD1
J: TRBJ2-5
size: NA
V: TRBV9
DNA: TGTGCCAGCACTCGACAGGGGACCAGGAGGGGGGAGACCCAGTACTTC
CDR3: CASTRQGTRRGETQYF

D: TRBD2
J: TRBJ2-1
size: NA
V: TRBV24-1
DNA: TGTGCCACCAGTGATCAAACTAGCGGGAGGACCAATGAGCAGTTCTTC
CDR3: CATSDQTSGRTNEQFF

D: NA
J: TRBJ2-7
size: NA
V: TRBV11-3
DNA: TGTGCCAGCAGCTTAGGGGGGGTAGGCTACGAGCAGTACTTC
CDR3: CASSLGGVGYEQYF

D: NA
J: TRBJ1-2
size: few
V: TRBV19
DNA: TGTGCCAGTAGTATTATCGCTAACTATGGCTACACCTTC
CDR3: CASSIIANYGYTF

D: NA
J: TRBJ1-2
size: NA
V: TRBV11-2
DNA: TGTGCCAGCAGCCACCAGGTTACTAACTATGGCTACACCTTC
CDR3: CASSHQVTNYGYTF

D: TRBD1
J: TRBJ1-4
size: NA
V: TRBV6-4
DNA: TGTGCCAGCAGTGACTCTGTTTGGGGACAGGGAAGAGGTGAAAAACTGTTTTTT
CDR3: CASSDSVWGQGRGEKLFF

D: TRBD2
J: TRBJ2-7
size: NA
V: TRBV5-1
DNA: TGCGCCAGCAGCGTCCGACTAGCGGGTACCTACGAGCAGTACTTC
CDR3: CASSVRLAGTYEQYF

D: TRBD2
J: TRBJ2-4
size: NA
V: TRBV3-1/TRBV3-2
DNA: TGTGCCAGCAGCCAAGGGCTTAGGGAGGGGACCAAAAACATTCAGTACTTC
CDR3: CASSQGLREGTKNIQYF

D: NA
J: TRBJ2-7
size: NA
V: TRBV6-5
DNA: TGTGCCAGCACCGACAGAACCTCCTACGAGCAGTACTTC
CDR3: CASTDRTSYEQYF

D: NA
J: TRBJ2-2
size: NA
V: TRBV18
DNA: TGTGCCAGCTCACCGCCGATGGGCATTGCCGGGGAGCTGTTTTTT
CDR3: CASSPPMGIAGELFF

D: NA
J: TRBJ2-5
size: NA
V: TRBV28
DNA: TGTGCCAGCAGTTTTCCGGGGGAGGTGAGGGGCGGGCACTTC
CDR3: CASSFPGEVRGGHF

D: NA
J: TRBJ2-7
size: NA
V: TRBV5-1
DNA: TGCGCCAGCAGCTTAGACGACAGCTACGAGCAGTACTTC
CDR3: CASSLDDSYEQYF

D: NA
J: TRBJ2-1
size: NA
V: TRBV11-2
DNA: TGTGCCAGCAGCTTCACTAGCTCCTACAATGAGCAGTTCTTC
CDR3: CASSFTSSYNEQFF

D: NA
J: TRBJ1-1
size: NA
V: TRBV5-1
DNA: TGCGCCAGCAGCTTGGAGCCGCGGGAGAACACTGAAGCTTTCTTT
CDR3: CASSLEPRENTEAFF

D: TRBD2
J: TRBJ2-1
size: NA
V: TRBV6-5
DNA: TGTGCCAGCAGTTACTCAGGCGGGAGGGCCCATGAGCAGTTCTTC
CDR3: CASSYSGGRAHEQFF

D: NA
J: TRBJ2-1
size: NA
V: TRBV9
DNA: TGTGCCAGCAGCGTAGGGGCTAGCGTATACAATGAGCAGTTCTTC
CDR3: CASSVGASVYNEQFF

D: NA
J: TRBJ2-5
size: NA
V: TRBV5-1
DNA: TGCGCCAGCAGTTACCCAGGGAATCAAGAGACCCAGTACTTC
CDR3: CASSYPGNQETQYF

D: TRBD2
J: TRBJ2-1
size: NA
V: TRBV7-2
DNA: TGTGCCAGCAGTTTGACTAGCGGGAAGCACAATGAGCAGTTCTTC
CDR3: CASSLTSGKHNEQFF

D: TRBD2
J: TRBJ2-2
size: NA
V: TRBV30
DNA: TGTGCCTGGAGCCCAAGCCGGACTAGTGTGACCGGGGAGCTGTTTTTT
CDR3: CAWSPSRTSVTGELFF

D: TRBD1
J: TRBJ2-7
size: NA
V: TRBV20-1
DNA: TGCAGTGCTAGTGTTTTTTACGGGACAGGAGGGACCTACGAGCAGTACTTC
CDR3: CSASVFYGTGGTYEQYF

D: NA
J: TRBJ1-1
size: NA
V: TRBV18
DNA: TGTGCCAGCTCACGGGTAGGAGGAAACACTGAAGCTTTCTTT
CDR3: CASSRVGGNTEAFF

D: NA
J: TRBJ2-5
size: NA
V: TRBV7-9
DNA: TGTGCCAGCAGCTTAGGGGAGACAGGTTCGTGGGACGAGACCCAGTACTTC
CDR3: CASSLGETGSWDETQYF

D: TRBD2
J: TRBJ2-7
size: NA
V: TRBV6-2/TRBV6-3
DNA: TGTGCCAGCAGTCAAGCGGGAGGGGCCTCCTACGAGCAGTACTTC
CDR3: CASSQAGGASYEQYF

D: NA
J: TRBJ2-1
size: many
V: TRBV4-3
DNA: TGCGCCAGCAGCGAGACAGCGAGCTCCTACAATGAGCAGTTCTTC
CDR3: CASSETASSYNEQFF

D: NA
J: TRBJ2-5
size: NA
V: TRBV7-2
DNA: TGTGCCAGCAGCTTACAGGGGGGCCCCTCATTAGGACAGACCCAGTACTTC
CDR3: CASSLQGGPSLGQTQYF

D: NA
J: TRBJ2-4
size: NA
V: TRBV4-1
DNA: TGCGCCAGCAGCCAAGATGCGGTAGCCAAAAACATTCAGTACTTC
CDR3: CASSQDAVAKNIQYF

D: NA
J: TRBJ1-2
size: NA
V: TRBV27
DNA: TGTGCCAGCAGCCTACATCGGACAGCCCCCAATTCTAACTATGGCTACACCTTC
CDR3: CASSLHRTAPNSNYGYTF